Following are 23 T cell receptor beta chains from one sample sequenced in a study of CXCR3-negative and CXCR3-positive naive CD8 T cells. Regarding the study as a whole: In CXCR3-positive naive cells, the TRB CDR3s were more hydrophobic than in CXCR3-negative naive cells.

UMI labels and 5' RACE were used to prepare the TRB cDNA libraries. TCRdb reanalyzed the 5' RACE reads and collapses them to one entry per CDR3 protein, without DNA. Its clone listing holds several thousand distinct CDR3 sequences. For these TCRs, the target antigens are not known. Input material: naive CXCR3+ CD8+ T cells from blood. Indicated subset: CD45RO-CCR7+CD27+CD95- naive CD8+ T cells expressing CXCR3 (TNR3+). These receptors were collected from a human donor in good health. Some clones in this sample may be carry-over from other donors' samples.

This CDR3 is CSASRDRETWEWEAFF. This sequence joins TRBV20-1 and TRBJ1-1; without DNA, the TCRdb call of TRBD1 cannot be checked. Germline values: CDR1 DFQATT, CDR2 SNEGSKA (reference sequence). CDR3 size: 16 residues.

Measured by frequency, this clonotype is medium-sized. The gene calls are TRBV5-1 and TRBJ2-5; TCRdb selects TRBD2, and the lack of DNA leaves this call unchecked. There are 15 residues in the CDR3. Germline V gene sequence: CDR1 SGHRS, CDR2 YFSETQ. The CDR3 spells CASSRLAGGKETQYF.

This chain joins TRBV10-3 and TRBJ2-7; TCRdb names TRBD2, which stays unverified in the absence of DNA. The CDR3 runs 14 residues. Germline V gene sequence: CDR1 ENHRY, CDR2 SYGVKD. CDR3 loop: CAASRPGTMDEQYF.

The chain combines TRBV6-5 with TRBJ2-7; TCRdb selects TRBD1, and the lack of DNA leaves this call unchecked. Germline V lookup: CDR1 MNHEY, CDR2 SVGAGI. The CDR3 covers 13 residues. This CDR3 is CASRPGTTYEQYF.

CDR3 amino acids: CASSEDIPRFQETQYF. The rearrangement links TRBV4-2 to TRBJ2-5. From germline, CDR1 is LGHNA and CDR2 YNFKEQ. The CDR3 runs 16 residues.

The V gene is TRBV21-1, the J gene TRBJ1-5. TRBV21-1 is a pseudogene segment. The CDR3 runs to 12 residues. The CDR3 is CAGLRANQPQHF.

V is TRBV9 and J is TRBJ1-3. Germline CDR1 reads SGDLS; CDR2 reads YYNGEE. There are 13 residues in the CDR3. Here the CDR3 reads CASQTYSGNTIYF.

The rearrangement joins TRBV7-9 to TRBJ1-5; TCRdb lists TRBD1, though no DNA is available to test this call. CDR3 length: 13 residues. Germline CDR1 is SEHNR and CDR2 is FQNEAQ (reference sequence). The CDR3 protein is CAIGTESNQPQHF.

Its frequency marks this clonotype as medium-sized. The rearrangement uses TRBV29-1 and TRBJ2-1; TCRdb picks TRBD1, but there is no DNA to check that call. Germline V gene lookup returns CDR1 SQVTM and CDR2 ANQGSEA. CDR3 size: 14 residues. The CDR3: CSVQGYDSYNEQFF.

The rearrangement uses TRBV9 and TRBJ2-1; the D call from TCRdb, TRBD2, cannot be confirmed without DNA. Germline CDR1 reads SGDLS; CDR2 reads YYNGEE. The CDR3 sequence is 15 residues long. The CDR3 here is CASSVGSSGNNEQFF.

This chain uses TRBV7-6 with TRBJ1-1; the TCRdb call, TRBD1, lacks DNA for checking. This CDR3 spans 15 amino acids. CDR1 SGHVS and CDR2 FNYEAQ come from the germline V gene. CDR3 in amino acids: CASSSRQGSNTEAFF.

The J gene is TRBJ2-7, the V gene TRBV7-6; the D gene TCRdb calls, TRBD1, cannot be checked with no DNA. The CDR3 is 14 amino acids. From germline, CDR1 is SGHVS and CDR2 FNYEAQ. CDR3 in amino acids: CASSQYRGSLEQYF.

This clonotype is deemed medium-sized by its frequency. CDR3 amino acids: CSARGPDRGTDTQYF. This rearrangement joins TRBV20-1 to TRBJ2-3; the TRBD1 assignment by TCRdb is unverifiable without DNA. Germline CDR1 reads DFQATT; CDR2 reads SNEGSKA (reference sequence). This CDR3 region has 15 residues.

This clonotype ranks as medium-sized in terms of frequency. The rearrangement uses TRBV28 and TRBJ2-7. The CDR3 has 13 residues. CDR1 and CDR2 (germline): MDHEN, SYDVKM. The CDR3 spells CASSLWIGNEQYF.

This rearrangement joins TRBV6-5 to TRBJ1-2. This CDR3 spans 14 amino acids. Germline V gene sequence: CDR1 MNHEY, CDR2 SVGAGI. CDR3: CASSYPGSNYGYTF.

Its frequency marks this clonotype as medium-sized. This chain links TRBV29-1 with TRBJ2-1; the TCRdb D gene call, TRBD2, has no DNA to confirm it. The CDR3 runs 15 residues. Germline V gene data show CDR1 as SQVTM and CDR2 as ANQGSEA. The chain's CDR3 is CSVEDPAGIYNEQFF.

The CDR3 sequence: CSVGTYDRSYEQYF. The genes are TRBV29-1 and TRBJ2-7. Germline V gene sequence: CDR1 SQVTM, CDR2 ANQGSEA. The CDR3 is 14 amino acids.

This clonotype is classed as medium-sized by frequency. V gene TRBV29-1 combines with J gene TRBJ2-7; without DNA, the TCRdb call of TRBD1 cannot be checked. Germline loops: CDR1 SQVTM, CDR2 ANQGSEA. The CDR3 totals 14 residues. CDR3: CSVTGVPSSYEQYF.

Its frequency marks this clonotype as medium-sized. This chain links TRBV29-1 with TRBJ1-1; TCRdb outputs TRBD1, but without DNA this stays unchecked. The CDR3 has 12 residues. CDR1 and CDR2 (germline): SQVTM, ANQGSEA. The CDR3: CSVHAGGVEAFF.

According to its frequency, this clonotype is medium-sized. The chain links TRBV29-1 to TRBJ1-1. CDR1 and CDR2 (germline): SQVTM, ANQGSEA. CDR3 length: 13 amino acids. CDR3 amino acids: CSVEGRGKTEAFF.

The gene calls are TRBV19 and TRBJ1-1; TCRdb gives TRBD1 as the D gene, but with no DNA this cannot be confirmed. Germline V lookup: CDR1 LNHDA, CDR2 SQIVND (reference sequence). The CDR3 spans 17 residues. The CDR3 loop reads CASSTGTGGVLNTEAFF. Drawing the rest from reference TRBV19 and TRBJ1-1, the complete variable domain is DGGITQSPKYLFRKEGQNVTLSCEQNLNHDAMYWYRQDPGQGLRLIYYSQIVNDFQKGDIAEGYSVSREKKESFPLTVTSAQKNPTAFYLCASSTGTGGVLNTEAFFGQGTRLTVV.

This clonotype is medium-sized by frequency. The chain employs TRBV29-1 and TRBJ2-7; TCRdb's D call, TRBD2, is unchecked because there is no DNA. This CDR3 is 11 amino acids long. Germline V gene data show CDR1 as SQVTM and CDR2 as ANQGSEA. The CDR3: CSGLGLREQYF.

The V gene is TRBV21-1, the J gene TRBJ1-5; TCRdb's assignment of TRBD1 cannot be checked, as there is no DNA. TRBV21-1 is a known pseudogene. CDR3 length: 17 residues. The CDR3 loop reads CASSKRGKGASNQPQHF.